This TCR beta chain emerged from a study of cytomegalovirus exposure and HLA in healthy donors (dated by TCRdb to the late 2010s). For the wider study: An earlier analysis of roughly 610 of the donors reported 276 Gb of sequence data and 100 million to 120 million unique TCR beta sequences obtained from 150 million to 200 million T cells. Using immunosequencing, the study profiled T cell repertoires from some 670 subjects and related those repertoires to cytomegalovirus serostatus. High-throughput TCR immunosequencing, statistical association of individual TCRs with disease status, and machine learning were combined to predict cytomegalovirus infection status. Among 300 to 500 genotyped donors of the cohort, an average of approximately 240,000 unique TCR beta nucleotide sequences was sequenced per donor, of which 15% to 20% were non-productive. Typing coverage differed by locus: A, B, C, DRB1 and DQB1 were typed in about 620-640 donors, DQA1 in about 560, DPA1 in 600 to 610, and DPB1 in approximately 450. Several DR-DQ haplotypes were treated as single units for association and clustering because of strong linkage in the cohort. In a later genetic analysis, genome-wide SNP genotypes for about three fifths of the roughly 670 donors were used, and that subset was treated as a discovery cohort. An earlier analysis of 587 of the donors used high-throughput TCR beta sequencing to judge whether each TCR beta V gene segment behaved as functional or pseudogenic. In a later analysis, previously published TCR beta repertoires from several hundred donors were re-analyzed and high-resolution HLA genotyping was added so that TCR occurrence patterns could be studied. Among the roughly 370 genotyped donors, approximately 82% belonged to the genetic ancestry cluster associated with self-reported Caucasian donors. The study aimed to test whether signatures of past pathogen exposure could be identified by cataloging public T cell receptors. In addition to the first cohort of roughly 700 subjects, a separate validation cohort of approximately 110 different subjects was used. Donor age, sex, ethnicity and CMV serostatus were collected together with the repertoire data. The later analysis used no new phenotypic data to find candidate immune exposures, relying instead on TCR beta sequences and their occurrence across donors. Every repertoire in the discovery cohort had been generated on one and the same sequencing platform. An early release covering roughly 640 HLA-typed donors comprised roughly 300 gigabases of sequencing data and 85 million or so unique TCR sequences. Both class I and class II loci were covered by HLA typing, at four-digit resolution.

Points the paper makes about the study in general: Presence/absence analyses assumed roughly uniform sequencing depth across donors, an assumption that may not hold. Broadly in line with IMGT annotations, most TCR beta V segments showed up in productive rearrangements about 90% or about 30% of the time in an earlier analysis of some 590 of the donors. In both the original and validation cohorts, the classifier was reported to diagnose cytomegalovirus status with high specificity and sensitivity. Only TCR beta chains were sequenced in this cohort, and the absence of alpha or paired-chain data limited detectable features. In a later analysis, most CMV-associated TCR beta chains were found to appear HLA-restricted, with HLA associations seemingly driven largely by CMV exposure. For the cohort, immune exposure information was limited to CMV serostatus. Across donors, most TCR sequences were observed very rarely, whereas some public TCRs were present in many individuals. In a later genetic analysis, a missense DCLRE1C variant was associated with V-gene and J-gene trimming of TCR beta chains, and the association was replicated in an independent cohort. Assigning TCR associations to individual alleles was difficult when HLA alleles, especially DR and DQ, strongly co-occurred. In a later analysis, HLA-associated TCR beta chains were found to be more clonally expanded and to have lower generation probabilities than equally common non-associated chains. Because some donors lacked HLA typing at each locus, the association tests relied only on the typed subset. In a later analysis, TCR association rates were found to vary across HLA loci, with the most associated TCRs seen for DRB1 alleles and the fewest for HLA-C alleles. Correlated functional status among segregating V segments might reflect linkage disequilibrium, but an unknown experimental factor could not be ruled out. According to a later analysis, parvovirus B19, influenza, CMV and Epstein-Barr virus appeared linked to several top co-occurrence clusters. The earlier analysis of a few hundred of the donors excluded approximately 17 rarely observed V segments, including chromosome 9 orphons, because counts were too low. It was suggested by the authors that the approach could potentially be generalized to other disease states and immunological phenotypes. A further reported finding was that TCR beta sequences accurately predicted the HLA-A and HLA-B alleles for most subjects in the first cohort. In the study, some 160 TCR beta chains were listed as associated with cytomegalovirus. A cluster of highly shared sequence variants was judged likely to be a technical artifact of the sequencing pipeline. According to a later genetic analysis, donors in an Asian-associated ancestry cluster had fewer N-insertions in productive TCRs than the approximately 670-donor mean. In vitro tests confirmed that three of the cytomegalovirus-associated TCR beta chains recognize cytomegalovirus antigens. A later analysis associated about 18,000 TCR beta sequences with specific HLA alleles at a false discovery rate of 0.05.

Libraries were made using the immunoSEQ multiplex PCR assay. A mixture of 60 forward primers for TCR Vbeta segments and 13 reverse primers for TCR Jbeta segments was used in the multiplex PCR. A multiplex PCR assay on genomic DNA amplified the CDR3 region of rearranged TCR beta genes. The Illumina HiSeq System was used to sequence the amplified TCR beta libraries as 87-base-pair reads. The source study handled its data this way. A later analysis counted tens of millions of unique TCR beta chains across the 700 or so repertoires, and roughly 9.9 million of these chains were shared by at least two donors. Raw reads were error-corrected and collapsed into unique sequences by a nearest-neighbor algorithm in which closely related sequences were merged to remove PCR and sequencing errors. V, D and J gene segments were assigned by aligning CDR3 sequences to IMGT reference sequences. For a sequence to be retained, a match of at least six nucleotides was required to both a V gene segment and a J gene segment. A rearrangement counted as productive if the CDR3 had no stop codons and remained in frame with V and J, and every other rearrangement counted as non-productive. CDR3 was defined according to IMGT convention as the region running from the second conserved V-encoded cysteine to the conserved J-encoded phenylalanine. In an earlier analysis of around 640 of the donors, sequences lacking an unambiguous match to a single V gene segment were excluded. In an earlier analysis of more than 500 of the donors, a V segment was called functional when productive rearrangements were above 56.7%, and segregating when the standard deviation between donors exceeded 5%. A statistical classification framework was developed to diagnose cytomegalovirus status using the catalog of TCR beta chain sequences. In a later analysis, V and J genes were assigned by comparing TCR nucleotide sequences against IMGT/GENE-DB human TR gene sequences. In a later analysis, CDR3 sequences and most-parsimonious VDJ recombination scenarios were assigned using the TCRdist pipeline. In a later analysis, each TCR beta chain was defined by its CDR3 amino acid sequence together with its V-gene family, and reads without a unique V-gene family were excluded. A later analysis removed 592 highly shared, low-generation-probability nucleotide sequences to deal with suspected cross-contamination and a sequencing artifact. A later analysis calculated a clonal expansion index for each public chain from normalized within-repertoire ranks of inferred template counts. In a later analysis, generation probabilities were computed using a VDJ recombination model fitted to out-of-frame rearrangements, and the results were checked against IGoR. In a later analysis, TCR-TCR, TCR-HLA and TCR-CMV co-occurrence was scored with hypergeometric tests, and a repertoire-size bias correction was applied to TCR pairs. To estimate false discovery rates, a later analysis permuted the HLA or CMV assignments 20 times. In a later analysis, co-occurring TCRs were grouped with DBSCAN, and TCRdist sequence similarity was added when clustering was performed within HLA-allele-positive subsets. Repertoires with fewer than 30,000 or more than 120,000 public chains, plus five repertoires with anomalous nucleotide sharing, were excluded from co-occurrence clustering. In its TCRdb copy, this immuneACCESS table keeps in-frame sequences only and misses some clones. Where compared with another copy, unresolved V genes explain less than half of these, and the others have no known cause. That table supplies the V and J calls and clone size; D and trimming were determined from the DNA. This sample has fewer than 70,000 clones in its table, and about four fifths of those were observed once. The top ten constitute about 4% of the sample.

To note about this clone: Its target antigen remains unknown. Base qualities are not at hand, and no much larger clone is one base apart.

The cohort was made up of approximately 670 healthy bone marrow donors. All cohort members were sampled while nominally healthy, although unrecorded immune exposures were likely present. The donor tested CMV seronegative, placing the donor among the 300 to 450 seronegative members of the cohort. A peripheral blood sample was provided by each donor, and peripheral blood mononuclear cells were used for TCR beta sequencing. The Qiagen DNeasy Blood Extraction Kit was used to extract genomic DNA from the blood cell samples. The sample consisted of PBMCs. The TCR sequence derives from a woman in her 40s in good health and CMV-seronegative.

The nucleotide sequence reads as follows: TGTGCCAGCAGCTTACGGGACAGTAATGAAAAACTGTTTTTT. Its translation reads: CASSLRDSNEKLFF. Rearrangement joined TRBV7-8 to TRBJ1-4; the junction holds 7 bases that match TRBD1. The germline V and J ends show losses of 2 bases and 4 bases respectively, and no gene match explains 1 base of the junction. Including the terminal cysteine and phenylalanine, the CDR3 comprises 14 residues. Only the CDR3 region is kept as DNA, spanning 42 bases read in frame from base 1. The CDR1 and CDR2 encoded by the germline V gene are SGHVS and FQNEAQ.